One T cell receptor (beta chain) is described in this entry. Its antigen is undetermined. TCRdb re-derived calls from the reads in MiXCR, one entry per CDR3 protein. The sample carries under 200,000 distinct CDR3 sequences, about 20% recorded once. These data originate in a study of T cell repertoires in cytomegalovirus infection. As for the study in general: Recently identified HLA-C-restricted and well-studied HLA-B-restricted CMV epitopes were used. Matching HLA type and CMV infection were both indicated by public TCR beta signatures.

V gave up 5 bases and J gave up 5 bases; unmatched junction bases: 9. The CDR3 sequence is 15 residues long. The germline V gene encodes CDR1 SEHNR and CDR2 FQNEAQ (reference sequence). The study, taken as a whole, reports: HLA-C-restricted CMV clonotypes gave the most frequent clonotype in two of eight donors.

V is TRBV7-9 and J is TRBJ2-7; the match to TRBD1 covers 10 bases. The receptor was derived from a human donor in good health (CMV status not recorded). Some clones in this sample may be carry-over from other donors' samples. This specimen consisted of CD8+ T cells from cultured PBMCs, obtained from culture after CMV antigen stimulation. The CDR3 DNA follows: TGTGCCAGCAGCGCCCGACAGGGGGCGCCTAACGAGCAGTACTTC. Encoded protein: CASSARQGAPNEQYF. Complete variable domain (other parts from reference TRBV7-9 and TRBJ2-7): DTGVSQNPRHKITKRGQNVTFRCDPISEHNRLYWYRQTLGQGPEFLTYFQNEAQLEKSRLLSDRFSAERPKGSFSTLEIQRTEQGDSAMYLCASSARQGAPNEQYFGPGTRLTVT.